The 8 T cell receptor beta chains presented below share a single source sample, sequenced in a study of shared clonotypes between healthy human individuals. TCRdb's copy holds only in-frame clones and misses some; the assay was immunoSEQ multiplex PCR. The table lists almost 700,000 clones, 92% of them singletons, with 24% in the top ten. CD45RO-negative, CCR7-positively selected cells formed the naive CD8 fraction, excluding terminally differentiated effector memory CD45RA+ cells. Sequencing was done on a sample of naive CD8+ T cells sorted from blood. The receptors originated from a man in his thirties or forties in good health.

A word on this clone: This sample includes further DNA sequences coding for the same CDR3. Here the CDR3 DNA reads TGTGCCAGCAGTTCAAATGAGCAGTTCTTC. Protein: CASSSNEQFF. The chain has TRBV7-9 and TRBJ2-1, with D hard to call. Looked up from germline, CDR1 is SEHNR and CDR2 is FQNEAQ (reference sequence). The CDR3 length is 10 residues. Trimming pared 6 bases from V and 7 bases from J, leaving 4 bases between.

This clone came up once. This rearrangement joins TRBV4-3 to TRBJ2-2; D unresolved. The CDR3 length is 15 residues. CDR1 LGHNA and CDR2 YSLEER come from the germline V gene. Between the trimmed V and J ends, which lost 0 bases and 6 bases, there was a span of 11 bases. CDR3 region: CASSQDRGGPGELFF. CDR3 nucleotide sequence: TGCGCCAGCAGCCAAGATCGTGGCGGCCCCGGGGAGCTGTTTTTT.

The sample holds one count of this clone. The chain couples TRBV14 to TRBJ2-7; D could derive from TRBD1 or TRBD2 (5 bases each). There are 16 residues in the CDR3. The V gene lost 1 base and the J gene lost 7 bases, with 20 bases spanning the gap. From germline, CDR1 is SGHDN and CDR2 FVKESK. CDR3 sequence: CASSQVVLTAREEQYF. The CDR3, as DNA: TGTGCCAGCAGCCAAGTTGTGTTAACAGCCAGGGAGGAGCAGTACTTC.

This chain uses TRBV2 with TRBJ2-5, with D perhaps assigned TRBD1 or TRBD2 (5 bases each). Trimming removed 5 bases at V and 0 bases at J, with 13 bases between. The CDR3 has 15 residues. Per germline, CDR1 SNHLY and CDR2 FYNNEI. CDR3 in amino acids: CASSNIVGDQETQYF. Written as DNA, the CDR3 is TGTGCCAGCAGTAATATAGTGGGGGACCAAGAGACCCAGTACTTC.

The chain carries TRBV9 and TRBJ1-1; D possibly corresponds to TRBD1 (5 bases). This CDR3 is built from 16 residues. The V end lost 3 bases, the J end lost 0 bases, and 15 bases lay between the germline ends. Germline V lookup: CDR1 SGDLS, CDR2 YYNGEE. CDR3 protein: CASSASLGALNTEAFF. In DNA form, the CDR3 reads TGTGCCAGCAGCGCCTCCCTAGGGGCGTTGAACACTGAAGCTTTCTTT.

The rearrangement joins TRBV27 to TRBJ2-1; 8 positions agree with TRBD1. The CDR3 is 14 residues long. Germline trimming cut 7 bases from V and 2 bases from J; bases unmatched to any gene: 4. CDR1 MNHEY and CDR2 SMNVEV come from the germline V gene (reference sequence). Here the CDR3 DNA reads TGTGCCAGCACCCCGACAGGGGCCTACAATGAGCAGTTCTTC. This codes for CASTPTGAYNEQFF.

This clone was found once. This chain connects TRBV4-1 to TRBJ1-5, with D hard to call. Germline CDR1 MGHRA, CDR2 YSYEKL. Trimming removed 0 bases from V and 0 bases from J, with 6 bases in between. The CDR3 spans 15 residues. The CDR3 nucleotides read TGCGCCAGCAGCCAAGAACGGGGTAGCAATCAGCCCCAGCATTTT. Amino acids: CASSQERGSNQPQHF.

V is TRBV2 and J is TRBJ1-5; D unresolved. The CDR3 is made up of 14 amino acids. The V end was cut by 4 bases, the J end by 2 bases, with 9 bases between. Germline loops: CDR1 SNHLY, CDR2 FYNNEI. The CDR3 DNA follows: TGTGCCAGCAGTGCGGTCGGGGGCAATCAGCCCCAGCATTTT. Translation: CASSAVGGNQPQHF.